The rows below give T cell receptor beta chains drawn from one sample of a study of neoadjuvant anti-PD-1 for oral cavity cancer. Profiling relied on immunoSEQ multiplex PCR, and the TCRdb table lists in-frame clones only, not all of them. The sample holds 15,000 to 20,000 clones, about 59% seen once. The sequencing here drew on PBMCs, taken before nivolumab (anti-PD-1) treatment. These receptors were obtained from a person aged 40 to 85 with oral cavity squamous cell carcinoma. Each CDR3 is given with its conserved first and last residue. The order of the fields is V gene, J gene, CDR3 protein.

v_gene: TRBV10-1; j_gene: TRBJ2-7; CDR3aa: CASSDRASGEQYF
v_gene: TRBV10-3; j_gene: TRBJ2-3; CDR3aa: CASGGTDTQYF
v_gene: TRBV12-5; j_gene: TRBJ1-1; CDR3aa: CASAPGGAGTEAFF
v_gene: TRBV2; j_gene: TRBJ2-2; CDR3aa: CASSRLAGNRNTGELFF
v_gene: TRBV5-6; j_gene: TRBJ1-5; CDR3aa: CASSLGNNQPQHF
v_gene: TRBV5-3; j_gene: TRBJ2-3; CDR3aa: CARPKPGQVSTDTQYF
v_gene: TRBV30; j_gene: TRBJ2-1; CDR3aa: CAFSLAGDNEQFF
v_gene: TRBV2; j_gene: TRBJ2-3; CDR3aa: CASSGRTSTDTQYF
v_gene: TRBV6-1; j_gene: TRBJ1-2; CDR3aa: CASSETVTGYGYTF
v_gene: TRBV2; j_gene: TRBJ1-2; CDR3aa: CASSLGEGAQGYTF
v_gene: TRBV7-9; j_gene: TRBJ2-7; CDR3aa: CASSFGTSGPPGEQYF
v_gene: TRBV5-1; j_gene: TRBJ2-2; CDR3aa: CASSLEPGAPYTGELFF
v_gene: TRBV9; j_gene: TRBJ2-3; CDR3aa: CASSPDRVPDTQYF
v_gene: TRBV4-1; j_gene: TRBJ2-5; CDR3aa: CASSYWGTQYF
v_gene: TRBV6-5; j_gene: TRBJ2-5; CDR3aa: CASSRTVQETQYF
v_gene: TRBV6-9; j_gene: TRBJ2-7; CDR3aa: CASTPLRDTPYEQYF
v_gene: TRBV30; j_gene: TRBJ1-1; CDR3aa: CAWSPNSNTEAFF
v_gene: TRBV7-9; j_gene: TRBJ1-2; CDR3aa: CASSLGWTGNYGYTF
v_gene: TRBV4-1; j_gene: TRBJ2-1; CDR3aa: CASSQDSSTGYNEQFF
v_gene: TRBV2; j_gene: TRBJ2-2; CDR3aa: CAAHGELFF
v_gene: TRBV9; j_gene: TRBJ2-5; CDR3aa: CASSVATLAGGPETQYF
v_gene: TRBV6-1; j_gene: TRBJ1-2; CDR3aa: CASSPGPTIGYTF
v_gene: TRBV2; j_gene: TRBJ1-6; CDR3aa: CASSKGQNNSPLHF
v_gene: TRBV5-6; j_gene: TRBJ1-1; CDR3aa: CASSLLWSGREPEAFF
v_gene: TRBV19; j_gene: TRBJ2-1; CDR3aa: CASREGNARNEQFF
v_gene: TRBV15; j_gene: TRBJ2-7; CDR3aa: CATSRGHTTYEQYF
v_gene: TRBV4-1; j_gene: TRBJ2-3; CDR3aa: CASSWGTSGYSTDTQYF
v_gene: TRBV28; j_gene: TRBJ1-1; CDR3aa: CASRENTEAFF
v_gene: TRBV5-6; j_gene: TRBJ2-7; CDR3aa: CASRASGDYEQYF
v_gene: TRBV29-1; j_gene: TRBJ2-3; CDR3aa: CSVEDPTSGSSDTQYF
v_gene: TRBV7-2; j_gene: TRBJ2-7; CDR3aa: CASSLWSRASYEQYF
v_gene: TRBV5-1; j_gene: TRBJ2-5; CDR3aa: CASSLPTSGQETQYF
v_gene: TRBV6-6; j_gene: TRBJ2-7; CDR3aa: CASRQGGSHEQYF
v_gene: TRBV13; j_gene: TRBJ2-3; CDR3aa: CASSAGGQFSFTDTQYF
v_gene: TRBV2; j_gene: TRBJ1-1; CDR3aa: CASSEADRAGTEAFF
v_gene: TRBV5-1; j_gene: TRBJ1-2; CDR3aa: CASSLQGGYGYTF
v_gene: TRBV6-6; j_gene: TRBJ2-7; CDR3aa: CASSYPGTGTEQYF
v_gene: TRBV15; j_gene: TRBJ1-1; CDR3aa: CATSRESGGGDKIF
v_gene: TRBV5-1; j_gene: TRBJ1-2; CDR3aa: CASHTSDRTNYGYTF
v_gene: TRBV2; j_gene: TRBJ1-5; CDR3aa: CASSVSGVGQPQHF
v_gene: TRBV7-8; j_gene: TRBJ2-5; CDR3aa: CASSPGTGQETQYF
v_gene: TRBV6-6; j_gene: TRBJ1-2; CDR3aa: CASSYEQSFNYGYTF